The source of this T cell receptor beta chain is a study of T-cell reconstitution after alpha-beta-depleted transplantation in children. Unique molecular identifiers were built into the TCRbeta library. Using its own MiXCR run on the PCR reads, TCRdb lists one record per CDR3 protein. Here the sample spans some 600,000 distinct CDR3 sequences, 13% being singletons. This clonotype was seen repeatedly, ten times or more. The receptor comes from a male patient between 5 and 17 years old who had a stem cell transplant for acute myeloid leukemia, so the T cells may come from the graft donor. This specimen consisted of PBMCs, mostly from graft donor cells, obtained 360 days after TCRalphabeta/CD19-depleted stem cell transplant.

In nucleotides, the CDR3 is TGTGCCACCAGTGATTTAGGCGGGGGGTACAATGAGCAGTTCTTC. Translated, it gives CATSDLGGGYNEQFF. V gene TRBV24-1 combines with J gene TRBJ2-1, with TRBD2 identical over 8 bases. V trimming: 1 base; J trimming: 4 bases; junction bases outside the gene matches: 2. The CDR3 sequence is 15 residues long. Germline CDR1 KGHDR, CDR2 SFDVKD.